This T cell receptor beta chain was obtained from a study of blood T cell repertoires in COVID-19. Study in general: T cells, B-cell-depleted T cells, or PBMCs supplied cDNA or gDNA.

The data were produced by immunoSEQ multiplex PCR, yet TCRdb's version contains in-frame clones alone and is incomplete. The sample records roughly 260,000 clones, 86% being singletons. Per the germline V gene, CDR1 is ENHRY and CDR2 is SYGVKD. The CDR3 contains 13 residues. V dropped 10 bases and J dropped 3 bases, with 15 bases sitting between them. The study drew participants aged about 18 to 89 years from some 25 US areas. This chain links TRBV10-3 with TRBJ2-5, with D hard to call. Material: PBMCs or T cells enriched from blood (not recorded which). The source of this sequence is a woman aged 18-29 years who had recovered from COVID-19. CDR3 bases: TGTGCCACCACAGCTGTACCAAAAGAGACCCAGTACTTC. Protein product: CATTAVPKETQYF.